This T cell receptor (beta chain) was recovered during a study of T-cell reconstitution after alpha-beta-depleted transplantation in children. This CDR3 contains 15 residues. The V segment lost 2 bases and the J segment 7 bases; nucleotides outside the gene matches: 8. Researchers prepared the TCRbeta library using unique molecular identifiers, the study reports. Each CDR3 protein gets one entry after TCRdb re-called the PCR reads with MiXCR. The sample holds hundreds of thousands of distinct CDR3 sequences, about an eighth seen once. The receptor was derived from a human donor who donated a stem cell graft to a child with Fanconi anemia. The chain couples TRBV12-3 or TRBV12-4 to TRBJ1-1; the match to TRBD1 covers 9 bases. Source: PBMCs, taken from the stem cell graft. The CDR3 is CASSLTGGTSSEAFF. The CDR3, as DNA: TGTGCCAGCAGTTTAACAGGGGGCACCTCCAGTGAAGCTTTCTTT.